Presented here are 26 T cell receptor beta chains from one specimen sequenced in a study of CD8 T cells in ankylosing spondylitis. TCRdb called the 5' RACE reads again in MiXCR, with one record for every CDR3 protein. The data hold roughly 200,000 distinct CDR3 sequences, with about 26% observed a single time. Sequencing was performed on blood, either unsorted or a sorted T cell fraction (not recorded which). Receptors were obtained from a male donor with ankylosing spondylitis or in good health (not recorded which).

This clonotype was picked up a small number of times. The rearrangement links TRBV7-2 to TRBJ2-1; 13 bases agree with TRBD2. This CDR3 is built from 14 residues. Trimming removed 6 bases from V and 12 bases from J; junction bases left unmatched: 8. CDR1 is SGHTA and CDR2 is FQGNSA in the germline V gene. CDR3 in DNA: TGTGCCAGCAGGACATACGGACTAGCGGGAGCGCAGTTCTTC. Protein product: CASRTYGLAGAQFF.

V is TRBV30 and J is TRBJ1-5; no clear D. The V end lost 0 bases, the J end lost 3 bases, and 9 bases lay between the germline ends. CDR3 size: 14 residues. The germline CDR1 and CDR2 sequences are GTSNPN and SVGIG (reference sequence). For the CDR3, the DNA is TGTGCCTGGAGTGTATGGGGATTCAATCAGCCCCAGCATTTT. This encodes CAWSVWGFNQPQHF.

V and J are TRBV29-1 and TRBJ2-5; D tentatively reads TRBD1 or TRBD2 (6 bases each). V lost 7 bases and J 7 bases, leaving 19 bases between the germline ends. The CDR3 totals 13 residues. CDR1 and CDR2 (germline): SQVTM, ANQGSEA. The CDR3 nucleotides are TGCAGCGCAAGACAGGCGGGGCCCCTGACCCAGTACTTC. Its translation: CSARQAGPLTQYF.

This clonotype was counted ten times or more. This chain uses TRBV20-1 with TRBJ2-1; 8 positions agree with TRBD1. The CDR3 runs to 15 residues. CDR1 and CDR2 from the germline V gene are DFQATT and SNEGSKA (reference sequence). V shed 5 bases and J 4 bases; nucleotides not matched to a gene: 10. The CDR3 region is CSAGTGTGKYNEQFF. The DNA for the CDR3 is TGCAGTGCTGGTACCGGGACAGGAAAATACAATGAGCAGTTCTTC.

In this sample, this clonotype turned up many times. CDR3 sequence: CASSLGEQETQYF. As DNA, the CDR3 is TGTGCCAGCAGTTTGGGGGAGCAAGAGACCCAGTACTTC. This chain connects TRBV12-3 or TRBV12-4 to TRBJ2-5, with D perhaps being TRBD1 or TRBD2 (5 bases each). The length of the CDR3 is 13 residues. Trimming left V 3 bases short and J 2 bases short, with 7 bases between.

This clonotype has just a few counts. CDR3 amino acids: CSVGGMEVPTGELFF. The CDR3, as DNA: TGCAGCGTTGGGGGGATGGAGGTTCCCACCGGGGAGCTGTTTTTT. This rearrangement joins TRBV29-1 to TRBJ2-2, with D perhaps given as TRBD1 or TRBD2 (5 bases each). V lost 4 bases and J 4 bases, leaving 16 bases between the germline ends. The CDR3 length is 15 residues. Germline V CDR1 and CDR2: SQVTM, ANQGSEA.

For this clonotype: A much larger clone is a single base away; this may be a read error. This chain joins TRBV7-9 and TRBJ2-1, with D unresolved. This CDR3 is built from 14 residues. The V gene's germline CDR1 is SEHNR and CDR2 FQNEAQ (reference sequence). The V and J ends lost 6 bases and 6 bases respectively, with 15 bases between them. In DNA, the CDR3 is TGTGCCAGCAGGATCGTGGCGGAAACCAATGAGCAGTTCTTC. Amino acid sequence: CASRIVAETNEQFF.

The CDR3 DNA reads as TGTGCCAGCAGGCCCGACAGGAGGGTTATGAACACTGAAGCTTTCTTT. It yields the protein CASRPDRRVMNTEAFF. V usage is TRBV7-9 and J usage is TRBJ1-1, with a weak D call TRBD1 (6 bases). CDR3 size: 16 residues. The germline CDR1 and CDR2 sequences are SEHNR and FQNEAQ (reference sequence). V dropped 6 bases and J dropped 0 bases, with 17 bases sitting between them.

There are many counts of this clonotype. The rearrangement links TRBV5-6 to TRBJ2-6; D gene unclear. CDR1 and CDR2 (germline): SGHDT, YYEEEE. CDR3 length: 13 amino acids. V was cut by 1 base and J by 8 bases, with 7 bases left in between. The CDR3 region has the DNA TGTGCCAGCAGCTTGCCGGGCCCCAACGTCCTGACTTTC. Its translation: CASSLPGPNVLTF.

In this sample, this clonotype turned up a few times. The chain couples TRBV20-1 to TRBJ2-3; 10 nucleotides match TRBD2. The CDR3 sequence is 15 residues long. CDR1 and CDR2 from the germline V gene are DFQATT and SNEGSKA (reference sequence). The ends lost 6 bases at V and 3 bases at J; junction bases unmatched: 9. The CDR3 region has the DNA TGCAGTGCGGACGCCGGGACTAGCGTTACAGATACGCAGTATTTT. Protein sequence: CSADAGTSVTDTQYF.

This clonotype occurred a few times. This rearrangement joins TRBV20-1 to TRBJ2-3; 9 bases are a match to TRBD2. Trimming removed 6 bases from V and 4 bases from J; junction bases left unmatched: 17. There are 17 residues in the CDR3. Germline CDR1 is DFQATT and CDR2 is SNEGSKA (reference sequence). The CDR3 protein is CSAHRPSGALFPDTQYF. Here the CDR3 DNA reads TGCAGTGCACATAGGCCTAGCGGGGCGCTTTTCCCAGATACGCAGTATTTT.

The chain joins TRBV20-1 to TRBJ1-5; a weak D match, TRBD1 (5 bases). Trimming took 6 bases from V and 9 from J, leaving 18 bases between them. The CDR3 totals 13 residues. Germline CDR1 and CDR2: DFQATT and SNEGSKA (reference sequence). CDR3 amino acids: CSANPGPGLPQHF. The CDR3 region has the DNA TGCAGTGCAAATCCGGGACCGGGTCTGCCCCAGCATTTT.

This clonotype was counted at least ten times. The genes are TRBV29-1 and TRBJ2-5, with no clear D. From germline, CDR1 is SQVTM and CDR2 ANQGSEA. Trimming pared 6 bases from V and 2 bases from J, leaving 13 bases between. The CDR3 is 13 residues long. The CDR3: CSVRAAKQETQYF. The CDR3 DNA reads as TGCAGCGTACGGGCCGCCAAACAAGAGACCCAGTACTTC. Drawing the rest from reference TRBV29-1 and TRBJ2-5, the complete variable domain is SAVISQKPSRDICQRGTSLTIQCQVDSQVTMMFWYRQQPGQSLTLIATANQGSEATYESGFVIDKFPISRPNLTFSTLTVSNMSPEDSSIYLCSVRAAKQETQYFGPGTRLLVL.

This clonotype showed up many times. The chain employs TRBV3-1 and TRBJ2-3; TRBD2 matches at 7 bases. The ends lost 4 bases at V and 2 bases at J; junction bases unmatched: 12. The germline V gene has CDR1 LGHDT and CDR2 YNNKEL (reference sequence). The CDR3 spans 17 residues. The CDR3 sequence: CASSRRGTIFSTDTQYF. For the CDR3, the DNA is TGTGCCAGCAGCCGCCGCGGGACTATCTTTTCCACAGATACGCAGTATTTT.

This clonotype was seen many times. The rearrangement uses TRBV5-1 and TRBJ2-3; 10 bases align to TRBD2. V shed 4 bases and J 4 bases; nucleotides not matched to a gene: 9. The CDR3 has 16 amino acids. Germline values: CDR1 SGHRS, CDR2 YFSETQ. The CDR3 DNA reads as TGCGCCAGCAGCGCTCTAGCGGGAGTTCGAGCAGATACGCAGTATTTT. Translation: CASSALAGVRADTQYF.

The table lists this clonotype with many counts. This chain links TRBV6-1 with TRBJ1-1; TRBD1 is a possible D gene (5 bases). The germline gives CDR1 MNHNS, CDR2 SASEGT. V was shortened by 11 bases and J by 1 base, with 11 bases between the two germline ends. CDR3 length: 12 residues. The CDR3 DNA follows: TGTGCCGCGGGTAGGGGGAACACTGAAGCTTTCTTT. This gives the protein CAAGRGNTEAFF.

The CDR3, as DNA: TGTGCCAGCAGTGACCTTGACCGCTCTGGGGCCAACGTCCTGACTTTC. Amino acid sequence: CASSDLDRSGANVLTF. The J gene is TRBJ2-6, the V gene TRBV25-1; D uncertain. The V and J ends lost 3 bases and 0 bases respectively, with 9 bases between them. Per the germline V gene, CDR1 is MGHDK and CDR2 is SYGVNS. The CDR3 has 16 amino acids.

This clonotype came up many times. The chain couples TRBV4-3 to TRBJ2-5; tentative D call: TRBD2 (5 bases). CDR1 and CDR2 (germline): LGHNA, YSLEER. With 0 bases removed from V and 5 bases from J, the gap between germline ends came to 13 bases. The CDR3 covers 15 residues. CDR3 DNA: TGCGCCAGCAGCCAAGAAGTGGGAGAATGGGAGACCCAGTACTTC. This translates into CASSQEVGEWETQYF.

The chain joins TRBV7-2 to TRBJ2-5, with 8 nucleotides matching TRBD2. Germline CDR1 is SGHTA and CDR2 is FQGNSA. V gave up 1 base and J gave up 1 base; unmatched junction bases: 5. The CDR3 consists of 16 residues. CDR3 loop: CASSLGNSGTQETQYF. As DNA, the CDR3 is TGTGCCAGCAGCTTAGGAAATAGCGGGACCCAAGAGACCCAGTACTTC.

This clonotype was observed at least ten times. The V gene is TRBV5-1, the J gene TRBJ2-7; TRBD2 is a possible D gene (6 bases). The V and J ends lost 0 bases and 4 bases respectively, with 14 bases between them. The V gene's germline CDR1 is SGHRS and CDR2 YFSETQ. This CDR3 spans 15 amino acids. DNA for the CDR3: TGCGCCAGCAGCTTGGATGGCGCGGGATTGTACGAGCAGTACTTC. Translating it yields CASSLDGAGLYEQYF.

V usage is TRBV20-1 and J usage is TRBJ1-3; the match to TRBD1 covers 7 bases. The CDR3 length is 15 residues. CDR1 and CDR2 (germline): DFQATT, SNEGSKA (reference sequence). With 6 bases clipped from V and 0 bases from J, the junction kept 8 bases outside the gene matches. CDR3 in DNA: TGCAGTGCACGGGGACAGCCATACTCTGGAAACACCATATATTTT. It codes for CSARGQPYSGNTIYF.

The rearrangement uses TRBV29-1 and TRBJ2-7; 7 bases are a match to TRBD1. Germline assignment: CDR1 SQVTM and CDR2 ANQGSEA. The junction had 23 bases not matched to a gene; V was cut back by 7 bases and J by 2 bases. The CDR3 is 18 amino acids. CDR3 protein: CSAIQGYFGGSAPYEQYF. The CDR3 DNA reads TGCAGCGCAATACAGGGGTACTTTGGCGGGTCGGCCCCCTACGAGCAGTACTTC.

This clonotype has at least ten counts. This rearrangement joins TRBV28 to TRBJ1-1; 7 bases fit TRBD1. Trimming took 6 bases from V and 9 from J; bases not matched to a gene: 7. CDR1 is MDHEN, CDR2 SYDVKM, per germline. The CDR3 runs to 12 residues. CDR3 loop: CASRPPGGQAFF. Written as DNA, the CDR3 is TGTGCCAGCAGACCACCAGGGGGGCAAGCTTTCTTT.

This clonotype came up many times. The V and J genes are TRBV7-2 and TRBJ2-5, with a tentative D call TRBD1 (5 bases). CDR3 length: 15 residues. Trimming shortened V by 1 base and J by 8 bases, and 17 bases separated the two germline ends. The germline V gene has CDR1 SGHTA and CDR2 FQGNSA. In nucleotides, the CDR3 is TGTGCCAGCAGCTTAGTGACCGGCCCCCAGGGAACCCAGTACTTC. The encoded protein is CASSLVTGPQGTQYF. The whole variable domain, remainder taken from reference TRBV7-2 and TRBJ2-5, is GAGVSQSPSNKVTEKGKDVELRCDPISGHTALYWYRQSLGQGLEFLIYFQGNSAPDKSGLPSDRFSAERTGGSVSTLTIQRTQQEDSAVYLCASSLVTGPQGTQYFGPGTRLLVL.

This clonotype was seen many times. The chain joins TRBV29-1 to TRBJ2-4; no clear D. The length of the CDR3 is 13 residues. Germline V lookup: CDR1 SQVTM, CDR2 ANQGSEA. Trimming stripped 3 bases from V and 0 bases from J, with 6 bases between. The CDR3 protein is CSVEGRAKNIQYF. CDR3 nucleotides: TGCAGCGTTGAGGGAAGAGCCAAAAACATTCAGTACTTC.

This clonotype was seen repeatedly, ten times or more. The gene calls are TRBV29-1 and TRBJ2-5; TRBD2 agrees at 10 bases. V lost 4 bases and J lost 4; bases outside the gene matches: 3. This CDR3 contains 13 residues. Germline loops: CDR1 SQVTM, CDR2 ANQGSEA. In DNA, the CDR3 is TGCAGCGTTGCTAGCGGGAGTTTAGAGACCCAGTACTTC. Its translation: CSVASGSLETQYF.